Detailed here is one T cell receptor beta chain. Its matching antigen is unknown. Germline assignment: CDR1 KGHSH and CDR2 LQKENI. The CDR3 is 16 residues long. Trimming pared 0 bases from V and 1 base from J, leaving 10 bases between. Each patient experienced a relapse that followed autologous stem cell transplantation, and brentuximab vedotin exposure varied. Data came from immunoSEQ multiplex PCR; TCRdb stores just in-frame clones and leaves some out. The data contain over 70,000 clones, approximately 88% of them singletons. The data stem from a study of PD-1 blockade in classical Hodgkin lymphoma. Study results and limitations: Patients newly diagnosed and complete responders had comparable baseline diversity. Exclusion applied to patients who initiated nivolumab less than 1 year following ASCT. Still unresolved is the cause of the repertoire differences, which may be disease activity or prior therapy.

The source of this sequence is a human donor with classical Hodgkin lymphoma. This chain connects TRBV18 to TRBJ1-3; TRBD1 might be the D (6 bases). The sequencing here drew on peripheral blood mononuclear cells (PBMCs), taken at baseline. In DNA, the CDR3 is TGTGCCAGCTCACCACCGCGGGGGCCATCTGGAAACACCATATATTTT. The encoded protein is CASSPPRGPSGNTIYF. Filled out from reference TRBV18 and TRBJ1-3, the complete variable domain reads NAGVMQNPRHLVRRRGQEARLRCSPMKGHSHVYWYRQLPEEGLKFMVYLQKENIIDESGMPKERFSAEFPKEGPSILRIQQVVRGDSAAYFCASSPPRGPSGNTIYFGEGSWLTVV.